The 5 T cell receptor beta chains presented below share a single source sample, sequenced in a study of T cell responses to AZD1222 COVID-19 vaccine (dated by TCRdb to about 2021). The time point label, as the study defines it: about 28 days (+/-7) after the second vaccine dose. The library relied on the immunoSEQ multiplex PCR assay. This is the immuneACCESS table as TCRdb keeps it, with only in-frame sequences that have V and J called. A part of the clones is gone; compared with another copy, unresolved V genes explain less than half, and the rest is unexplained. The sample table contains around 83,000 clones; only one count was recorded for over 75% of them. The ten most abundant clones make up about 5% of the sample. The source material was peripheral blood, sampled 28 days after the second AZD1222 dose. The receptors originated from an adult who received the AZD1222 COVID-19 vaccine.

The chain is built from TRBV6-5 and TRBJ1-2, with no clear D. CDR1 and CDR2 from the germline V gene are MNHEY and SVGAGI. V dropped 2 bases and J dropped 1 base, with 5 bases sitting between them. This CDR3 has 13 amino acids. The CDR3 sequence: CASSYKDNYGYTF. CDR3 nucleotides: TGTGCCAGCAGTTACAAAGATAACTATGGCTACACCTTC.

Only one count was recorded for this clone. The same CDR3 also results from other DNA sequences found in this sample. This chain uses TRBV29-1 with TRBJ2-5; D is possibly TRBD2 (6 bases). CDR1 and CDR2 from the germline V gene are SQVTM and ANQGSEA. The CDR3 sequence is 12 residues long. With 4 bases removed from V and 4 bases from J, the gap between germline ends came to 10 bases. The CDR3 region is CSVGGGRETQYF. The CDR3 DNA is TGCAGCGTTGGTGGAGGGAGAGAGACCCAGTACTTC. The variable domain in full, completed from reference TRBV29-1 and TRBJ2-5, reads SAVISQKPSRDICQRGTSLTIQCQVDSQVTMMFWYRQQPGQSLTLIATANQGSEATYESGFVIDKFPISRPNLTFSTLTVSNMSPEDSSIYLCSVGGGRETQYFGPGTRLLVL.

This chain uses TRBV5-1 with TRBJ1-2; 7 nucleotides align to TRBD1. The J segment lost 7 bases and the V segment lost 0 bases, leaving 12 bases of the junction unmatched. Germline assignment: CDR1 SGHRS and CDR2 YFSETQ. This CDR3 region has 16 residues. The chain's CDR3 is CASSLGGDRAGPGYTF. CDR3 nucleotide sequence: TGCGCCAGCAGCTTGGGAGGAGACAGGGCAGGCCCTGGCTACACCTTC.

This chain connects TRBV18 to TRBJ1-4; D perhaps matches TRBD1 (5 bases). Germline loops: CDR1 KGHSH, CDR2 LQKENI. Trimming took off 5 bases at V and 7 bases at J, with 14 bases between the two ends. This CDR3 region has 14 residues. In DNA, the CDR3 is TGTGCCAGCTCAGCGACCCGGGACGGTGAAAAACTGTTTTTT. It encodes CASSATRDGEKLFF.

This sequence joins TRBV5-4 and TRBJ2-1; 15 bases map to TRBD2. Losses at the gene ends were 7 bases for V and 7 bases for J; bases not matched to a gene: 15. This CDR3 has 18 amino acids. Germline V gene sequence: CDR1 SGHNT, CDR2 YYREEE (reference sequence). In DNA form, the CDR3 reads TGTGCCAGCGGAGGTGGACTAGCGGGGGGGCCGTATATAAATGAGCAGTTCTTC. Translated: CASGGGLAGGPYINEQFF.